This T cell receptor beta chain comes out of a study of blood T cell repertoires in COVID-19. The overall study: PBMCs, B-cell-depleted T cells, or T cells provided the cDNA or gDNA that made up the material.

Seattle cases were enrolled at active infection and followed longitudinally. V dropped 3 bases and J dropped 4 bases, with 21 bases sitting between them. The CDR3 sequence is 18 residues long. CDR1 is SGHDN and CDR2 is FVKESK in the germline V gene. In the study's own analysis: Amplification from reference gene primers served as the basis for estimated nucleated cell counts. TCRdb's table, derived via immunoSEQ multiplex PCR, lists solely in-frame clones and lacks some. V and J calls and clone size are as listed in that table; D and trimming were resolved from the DNA. The sample records a few hundred thousand clones, around 87% being singletons.

The specimen was peripheral blood. The rearrangement uses TRBV14 and TRBJ2-2; maybe TRBD2 (8 bases). The receptor was isolated from a woman between 55 and 75 years old with COVID-19, enrolled during active disease. DNA for the CDR3: TGTGCCAGCAGCCAGGGTCTAGCGGGCCCAGGGGGCACCGGGGAGCTGTTTTTT. It specifies CASSQGLAGPGGTGELFF.